One T cell receptor beta chain is described in this entry. Its antigen is not known. The data originate from a study of T cell responses to AZD1222 COVID-19 vaccine. Whole-study context: Second-dose intervals near 4 or 12 weeks were combined.

Only in-frame clones appear in the TCRdb table, and some are missing; sequencing was by immunoSEQ multiplex PCR. The sample yields around 180,000 clones, roughly 92% seen once. With V trimmed by 7 bases and J by 3 bases, 13 bases remained unmatched. The CDR3 is 17 residues long. CDR1 is LNHDA and CDR2 is SQIVND in the germline V gene (reference sequence). Overall study results and limits: Just a handful of AZD1222 recipients were seropositive at baseline. The CD4 TCRs associated with vaccination extended across spike and predominated at 160-218 and 743-854.

J is TRBJ1-5 and V is TRBV19, with 9 bases matching TRBD1. The origin of this receptor is an adult in good health. The sequencing here drew on peripheral blood, taken on day 0 of AZD1222 vaccination. CDR3 region: CASTPGTGRNNNQPQHF. DNA of the CDR3: TGTGCCAGTACCCCAGGGACAGGGCGCAACAACAATCAGCCCCAGCATTTT.